The 30 T cell receptor beta chains below all came from one sample that was sequenced in a study of CD8 T cells in ankylosing spondylitis. One entry per CDR3 protein results from TCRdb running MiXCR on the 5' RACE reads. Seen here are hundreds of thousands of distinct CDR3 sequences, 8% to 9.5% observed once, and the top ten hold 6.8%. The sequencing input was blood, either unsorted or a sorted T cell fraction (not recorded which). These TCRs come from a male donor with ankylosing spondylitis or in good health (not recorded which).

This clonotype was counted ten times or more. The chain links TRBV7-8 to TRBJ1-1, with D hard to call. The CDR3 runs 15 residues. Germline CDR1 and CDR2: SGHVS and FQNEAQ. V dropped 1 base and J dropped 4 bases, with 13 bases sitting between them. CDR3 DNA sequence: TGTGCCAGCAGCTTAGTTTCGGGTTCGGGCACTGAAGCTTTCTTT. Amino acid sequence: CASSLVSGSGTEAFF. The whole variable domain, filled in from reference TRBV7-8 and TRBJ1-1, reads GAGVSQSPRYKVAKRGQDVALRCDPISGHVSLFWYQQALGQGPEFLTYFQNEAQLDKSGLPSDRFFAERPEGSVSTLKIQRTQQEDSAVYLCASSLVSGSGTEAFFGQGTRLTVV.

The chain has TRBV4-3 and TRBJ2-1; D remains unclear. The germline V gene encodes CDR1 LGHNA and CDR2 YSLEER. V lost 0 bases to trimming and J lost 9 bases, with 9 bases between them. This CDR3 has 13 amino acids. The CDR3 DNA sequence: TGCGCCAGCAGCCAAGATTGGATCAGTGAGCAGTTCTTC. Its protein is CASSQDWISEQFF.

The chain is built from TRBV12-3 or TRBV12-4 and TRBJ2-1; TRBD1 is a possible D gene (6 bases). With 3 bases removed from V and 10 bases from J, the gap between germline ends came to 13 bases. The CDR3 sequence is 13 residues long. As DNA, the CDR3 is TGTGCCAGCAGTTTGGGCAGGGGCGGGGAGCAGTTCTTC. Translating gives CASSLGRGGEQFF.

There are a few counts of this clonotype. The V and J genes are TRBV19 and TRBJ1-2; 12 bases match TRBD1. Germline V lookup: CDR1 LNHDA, CDR2 SQIVND (reference sequence). V trimming: 3 bases; J trimming: 3 bases; junction bases outside the gene matches: 14. This CDR3 has 19 amino acids. This chain's CDR3 is CASSIPRDRGPYRDYGYTF. For the CDR3, the DNA is TGTGCCAGTAGTATTCCCCGGGACAGGGGGCCTTACCGCGACTATGGCTACACCTTC. The full variable domain, rest sourced from reference TRBV19 and TRBJ1-2, is DGGITQSPKYLFRKEGQNVTLSCEQNLNHDAMYWYRQDPGQGLRLIYYSQIVNDFQKGDIAEGYSVSREKKESFPLTVTSAQKNPTAFYLCASSIPRDRGPYRDYGYTFGSGTRLTVV.

The chain employs TRBV6-2 or TRBV6-3 and TRBJ2-7; 7 bases align to TRBD1. Trimming cost V 2 bases and J 3 bases; bases outside gene matches: 7. The CDR3 has 15 amino acids. Germline V gene lookup returns CDR1 MNHEY and CDR2 SVGEGT. CDR3 protein: CASSYGLGQLYEQYF. In nucleotides, the CDR3 is TGTGCCAGCAGTTACGGTCTGGGACAGCTCTACGAGCAGTACTTC.

This clonotype was found a few times. This chain links TRBV12-3 or TRBV12-4 with TRBJ2-1; 11 nucleotides line up with TRBD1. This CDR3 has 15 residues. Trimming took 3 bases from V and 7 from J; bases not matched to a gene: 5. As DNA, the CDR3 is TGTGCCAGCAGTTTTTTTGGACAGGGGGCTAATGAGCAGTTCTTC. Encoded protein: CASSFFGQGANEQFF.

V and J are TRBV12-3 or TRBV12-4 and TRBJ2-3; maybe TRBD1 (5 bases). V was pared by 7 bases and J by 4 bases, with 9 bases between. This CDR3 is 12 amino acids long. Here the CDR3 reads CASTPGSDTQYF. The CDR3 region has the DNA TGTGCCAGCACTCCAGGGTCAGATACGCAGTATTTT.

This clonotype occurred many times. V usage is TRBV9 and J usage is TRBJ2-1; no firm D call. This CDR3 is built from 15 residues. Per the germline V gene, CDR1 is SGDLS and CDR2 is YYNGEE. V was clipped by 0 bases and J by 2 bases, with 9 bases between them. CDR3 loop: CASSVGGETYNEQFF. As DNA, the CDR3 is TGTGCCAGCAGCGTAGGAGGCGAGACCTACAATGAGCAGTTCTTC.

In its sample, this clonotype was seen many times. V gene TRBV20-1 combines with J gene TRBJ1-4, with D unclear. Looked up from germline, CDR1 is DFQATT and CDR2 is SNEGSKA (reference sequence). The CDR3 has 14 residues. The V and J ends lost 6 bases and 7 bases respectively, with 18 bases between them. This CDR3 reads CSAPQSQPVEKLFF. Here the CDR3 DNA reads TGCAGTGCCCCACAATCGCAGCCGGTTGAAAAACTGTTTTTT.

The table lists this clonotype with a few counts. This chain connects TRBV5-5 to TRBJ1-1, with D possibly being TRBD1 (6 bases). V was clipped by 0 bases and J by 0 bases, with 15 bases between them. The CDR3 has 17 residues. Per germline, CDR1 SGHKS and CDR2 YYEKEE (reference sequence). Written as DNA, the CDR3 is TGTGCCAGCAGCTTGGAGGAGGGGGGGCTAATGAACACTGAAGCTTTCTTT. As protein: CASSLEEGGLMNTEAFF. Based on the CDR3 plus reference TRBV5-5 and TRBJ1-1, the full variable domain is DAGVTQSPTHLIKTRGQQVTLRCSPISGHKSVSWYQQVLGQGPQFIFQYYEKEERGRGNFPDRFSARQFPNYSSELNVNALLLGDSALYLCASSLEEGGLMNTEAFFGQGTRLTVV.

Many counts were recorded for this clonotype. The chain is built from TRBV4-2 and TRBJ2-1, with D possibly matching TRBD1 (6 bases). The ends were cut back, 1 base at V and 4 bases at J, with 14 bases in the middle. This CDR3 is 16 amino acids long. The germline V gene encodes CDR1 LGHNA and CDR2 YNFKEQ. The CDR3 sequence is CASSQVAGDPYNEQFF. The CDR3 DNA reads TGTGCCAGCAGCCAAGTGGCAGGGGACCCTTACAATGAGCAGTTCTTC.

This clonotype was seen at least ten times. The chain has TRBV7-9 and TRBJ1-5, with D perhaps TRBD1 (5 bases). Trimming left V 4 bases short and J 3 bases short, with 16 bases between. The CDR3 extends over 16 amino acids. Germline V CDR1 and CDR2: SEHNR, FQNEAQ (reference sequence). In nucleotides, the CDR3 is TGTGCCAGCAGCTCAGCCCGGGACCGATACAATCAGCCCCAGCATTTT. Translated, it gives CASSSARDRYNQPQHF.

There are many counts of this clonotype. The J gene is TRBJ2-1, the V gene TRBV29-1; D call uncertain. Per the germline V gene, CDR1 is SQVTM and CDR2 is ANQGSEA. The CDR3 extends over 12 amino acids. Between the trimmed V and J ends, which lost 5 bases and 4 bases, there was a span of 9 bases. The DNA of the CDR3 is TGCAGCGTTCCTAGTTCTTACAATGAGCAGTTCTTC. Its protein product is CSVPSSYNEQFF.

Only a few counts were recorded for this clonotype. V gene TRBV7-9 combines with J gene TRBJ2-1; 7 bases are a match to TRBD1. The CDR3 has 17 residues. Germline V gene data show CDR1 as SEHNR and CDR2 as FQNEAQ (reference sequence). V shed 5 bases and J 0 bases; nucleotides not matched to a gene: 10. The CDR3, as DNA: TGTGCCAGCAGCCCACAAAGACAGGGTGGCTCCTACAATGAGCAGTTCTTC. Its translation is CASSPQRQGGSYNEQFF.

This clonotype was counted at least ten times. The chain uses TRBV5-1 and TRBJ1-4; 9 bases are a match to TRBD1. CDR1 SGHRS and CDR2 YFSETQ come from the germline V gene. Germline trimming cut 1 base from V and 5 bases from J; bases unmatched to any gene: 6. The CDR3 consists of 16 residues. The CDR3 protein is CASSLQPGTGNEKLFF. The CDR3 DNA sequence: TGCGCCAGCAGCTTGCAACCCGGGACAGGGAATGAAAAACTGTTTTTT.

The rearrangement links TRBV18 to TRBJ1-4; D gene uncertain. The germline V gene has CDR1 KGHSH and CDR2 LQKENI. V lost 2 bases, J lost 0 bases, and 10 bases lay in between. The CDR3 has 16 residues. The CDR3 region has the DNA TGTGCCAGCTCACCAATCATCGGAGCAACTAATGAAAAACTGTTTTTT. Its translation: CASSPIIGATNEKLFF.

This clonotype showed up many times. This rearrangement joins TRBV27 to TRBJ2-7, with D possibly matching TRBD1 (6 bases). The V end was cut by 5 bases, the J end by 9 bases, with 17 bases between. Germline V gene data show CDR1 as MNHEY and CDR2 as SMNVEV (reference sequence). This CDR3 is 13 amino acids long. The CDR3: CASSLLGQPWQYF. CDR3 nucleotides: TGTGCCAGCAGTCTTCTCGGACAGCCTTGGCAGTACTTC.

This clonotype was seen repeatedly, ten times or more. V and J are TRBV12-3 or TRBV12-4 and TRBJ1-4, with TRBD1 identical over 7 bases. The CDR3 is 15 residues long. The J segment lost 8 bases and the V segment lost 5 bases, leaving 11 bases of the junction unmatched. CDR3 sequence: CASSAPTGEDEKLFF. DNA of the CDR3: TGTGCCAGCAGTGCCCCAACAGGGGAGGACGAAAAACTGTTTTTT.

This clonotype came up many times. V is TRBV11-2 and J is TRBJ2-3; 12 nucleotides match TRBD2. This CDR3 has 18 residues. Germline assignment: CDR1 SGHAT and CDR2 FQNNGV. J gave up 5 bases and V 1 base, and 10 bases lay outside the gene matches. The CDR3 loop is CASSLVAASGGARDTQYF. The CDR3 DNA sequence: TGTGCCAGCAGCTTAGTTGCGGCTAGCGGGGGGGCTAGAGATACGCAGTATTTT.

This clonotype was counted at least ten times. V and J are TRBV3-1 and TRBJ1-1; D perhaps matches TRBD1 (5 bases). Looked up from germline, CDR1 is LGHDT and CDR2 is YNNKEL (reference sequence). The CDR3 has 14 residues. The V end was cut by 3 bases, the J end by 1 base, with 9 bases between. The CDR3 here is CASSQRGQNTEAFF. The CDR3 region has the DNA TGTGCCAGCAGCCAGAGAGGACAGAACACTGAAGCTTTCTTT.

This clonotype has ten or more counts. The chain employs TRBV6-2 or TRBV6-3 and TRBJ2-7, with 12 bases fitting TRBD2. CDR3 length equals 14 residues. Looked up from germline, CDR1 is MNHEY and CDR2 is SVGEGT. The V segment lost 5 bases and the J segment 3 bases; nucleotides outside the gene matches: 2. CDR3 residues: CASSQTSGSYEQYF. CDR3 nucleotide sequence: TGTGCCAGCAGTCAGACTAGCGGGAGCTACGAGCAGTACTTC.

This clonotype has at least ten counts. The chain is built from TRBV20-1 and TRBJ2-1; 9 bases fit TRBD2. V shed 5 bases and J 0 bases; nucleotides not matched to a gene: 11. The CDR3 is 17 amino acids. The V gene's germline CDR1 is DFQATT and CDR2 SNEGSKA (reference sequence). For the CDR3, the DNA is TGCAGTGCTGAGGAAGCGGGGGGCCTGAGCTCCTACAATGAGCAGTTCTTC. Residues: CSAEEAGGLSSYNEQFF.

This clonotype was recorded many times. The chain carries TRBV7-2 and TRBJ2-1, with D perhaps TRBD2 (6 bases). The CDR3 sequence is 16 residues long. V lost 1 base and J lost 3, with 13 bases in between. Germline CDR1 SGHTA, CDR2 FQGNSA. The CDR3 region is CASSLEGGALYNEQFF. DNA for the CDR3: TGTGCCAGCAGCTTAGAAGGCGGGGCGCTCTACAATGAGCAGTTCTTC.

Ten or more counts support this clonotype. The genes are TRBV20-1 and TRBJ2-3, with 8 bases lining up with TRBD2. Germline CDR1 is DFQATT and CDR2 is SNEGSKA (reference sequence). V gave up 4 bases and J gave up 2 bases; unmatched junction bases: 5. The CDR3 is made up of 14 amino acids. CDR3 DNA sequence: TGCAGTGCTAAGGGCGGGGGGAACACAGATACGCAGTATTTT. Encoded protein: CSAKGGGNTDTQYF.

Many counts were recorded for this clonotype. J is TRBJ1-2 and V is TRBV5-1; no clear D gene. The V end lost 4 bases, the J end lost 0 bases, and 10 bases lay between the germline ends. Germline V gene data show CDR1 as SGHRS and CDR2 as YFSETQ. The CDR3 has 14 residues. CDR3 sequence reads: CASSQDQANYGYTF. In DNA form, the CDR3 reads TGCGCCAGCAGCCAGGACCAAGCTAACTATGGCTACACCTTC.

This clonotype was seen repeatedly, ten times or more. The chain links TRBV20-1 to TRBJ2-3, with a weak D call TRBD1 (5 bases). V shed 1 base and J shed 3 bases, with 11 bases lying between them. Germline-derived CDR1 and CDR2 are DFQATT and SNEGSKA (reference sequence). The CDR3 is 14 residues long. The CDR3 loop is CSARVGRATDTQYF. The DNA of the CDR3 is TGCAGTGCTAGAGTGGGCAGGGCGACAGATACGCAGTATTTT.

In its sample, this clonotype was seen many times. J is TRBJ1-1 and V is TRBV12-3 or TRBV12-4, with 8 nucleotides matching TRBD1. The CDR3 spans 17 residues. The trim removed 5 bases at V and 0 bases at J, leaving 11 bases unmatched. CDR3 DNA sequence: TGTGCCAGCAGTCAAGGACAGGGCCTACCTTTGAACACTGAAGCTTTCTTT. Translation: CASSQGQGLPLNTEAFF.

The chain carries TRBV5-4 and TRBJ2-5, with 9 bases aligning to TRBD2. Trimming removed 6 bases from V and 5 bases from J; junction bases left unmatched: 11. The CDR3 has 15 residues. The germline V gene encodes CDR1 SGHNT and CDR2 YYREEE (reference sequence). The CDR3 coding sequence is TGTGCCAGCACCACAGCGGGAGGAACTTCGGAGACCCAGTACTTC. It specifies CASTTAGGTSETQYF.

The rearrangement joins TRBV5-5 to TRBJ2-7; 14 bases are a match to TRBD2. Germline CDR1 reads SGHKS; CDR2 reads YYEKEE (reference sequence). V was pared by 4 bases and J by 3 bases, with 3 bases of the junction left unmatched. The CDR3 contains 15 residues. The CDR3 coding sequence is TGTGCCAGCAGCGACGGACTAGCGGGGGGCTACGAGCAGTACTTC. Its protein is CASSDGLAGGYEQYF.

Regarding this clonotype: A read error may explain this, as a much larger clone is one base away. V is TRBV7-8 and J is TRBJ1-5; D is undetermined. Germline CDR1 is SGHVS and CDR2 is FQNEAQ. The CDR3 length is 14 residues. CDR3 sequence reads: CASRAGSSKQPQHF. The CDR3 nucleotides are TGTGCCAGCAGGGCAGGTAGTAGCAAGCAGCCCCAGCATTTT.